This T cell receptor (delta chain) is drawn from a study of gamma-delta T cells after stem cell transplantation. This CDR3 region has 18 residues. Trimming at V came to 4 bases and at J to 7 bases, leaving 22 bases not matched to a gene. Germline-derived CDR1 and CDR2 are GEAIGNYY and EKD. This clone occurred a few times. TCRdb records a much larger clone's protein for this DNA, with a difference at residue 12 that likely arises from a read error; the protein given is the translation of the DNA. TCRdb reanalyzed the RT-PCR reads using CATT. This table has just over 15,000 delta-chain clones, about 8.6% appearing once.

The sequence was obtained from a human donor. It is not recorded whose cells these are; they may come from a transplant donor. This sequence joins TRDV2 and TRDJ1, with 8 bases identical to TRDD3. Input material: gamma-delta T cells. Written as DNA, the CDR3 is TGTGCCTGTGATTCGGCCTCCTTGACTGGGGGGATGGTCCCTAAACTCATCTTT. It is translated as CACDSASLTGGMVPKLIF.